Each of the 2 T cell receptor beta chains below was sequenced from the same sample in a study of cytomegalovirus exposure and HLA in healthy donors. Both 60 Vbeta primers and 13 Jbeta primers went into the PCR. The repertoire was sequenced with immunoSEQ multiplex PCR; TCRdb's copy has only in-frame clones and lacks some. The table records approximately 110,000 clones, around 86% of them present only once. Sequenced material: PBMCs. Receptors were obtained from a woman in her twenties or thirties in good health and CMV-seronegative.

The rearrangement joins TRBV27 to TRBJ2-5; the D gene is possibly TRBD2 (5 bases). V lost 3 bases and J 1 base, leaving 9 bases between the germline ends. The CDR3 contains 14 residues. In germline, CDR1 is MNHEY, CDR2 SMNVEV (reference sequence). CDR3 nucleotides: TGTGCCAGCAGTTTTGCGGGTACCCAAGAGACCCAGTACTTC. This sequence encodes CASSFAGTQETQYF.

The rearrangement uses TRBV6-5 and TRBJ1-4; the D is unclear. The CDR3 runs to 13 residues. The V end lost 7 bases, the J end lost 9 bases, and 15 bases lay between the germline ends. Germline-derived CDR1 and CDR2 are MNHEY and SVGAGI. CDR3 bases: TGTGCCAGCACCCCCAAGGGAGGCCAAAAACTGTTTTTT. As protein: CASTPKGGQKLFF.